These 2 T cell receptor beta chains were sequenced from one sample in a study of blood T cell repertoires in COVID-19. Some clones are missing from TCRdb's copy, which holds only in-frame ones; the method was immunoSEQ multiplex PCR. The sample includes 450,000 to 600,000 clones, roughly 87% of them seen just once. Input material: PBMCs or T cells enriched from blood (not recorded which). The receptor set was obtained from a woman aged 18 to 35 who had recovered from COVID-19.

This chain links TRBV11-2 with TRBJ1-1, with D unresolved. Deletions cut 5 bases from V and 6 bases from J, with 10 bases between. This CDR3 comprises 12 residues. Per germline, CDR1 SGHAT and CDR2 FQNNGV. CDR3 DNA sequence: TGTGCCAGCAGCCCTCGGAGCCCTGAAGCTTTCTTT. Translating gives CASSPRSPEAFF.

V and J are TRBV27 and TRBJ1-4; D possibly corresponds to TRBD1 (5 bases). This CDR3 has 17 residues. CDR1 is MNHEY, CDR2 SMNVEV, per germline (reference sequence). The ends were cut back, 4 bases at V and 2 bases at J, with 17 bases in the middle. CDR3 loop: CASSSFHQGRTNEKLFF. The CDR3 DNA follows: TGTGCCAGCAGTTCTTTCCACCAGGGTAGGACTAATGAAAAACTGTTTTTT.